This T cell receptor beta chain stems from a study of blood T cell repertoires in COVID-19. Whole-study context: Samples came from the United States, Italy and Spain, spanning acute and convalescent COVID-19.

Profiled with immunoSEQ multiplex PCR; TCRdb holds only in-frame clones, not every one. The sample comprises around 300,000 clones, approximately 90% of which are singletons, and approximately 6.8% rests with the top ten. Note on this clone: This specimen includes other DNA sequences encoding the same CDR3.

This TCR came from a woman in her 30s with COVID-19, enrolled during active disease. The source material was peripheral blood.

The CDR3: CASSYSGGHTEAFF. CDR3 nucleotides: TGTGCCAGCAGTTACTCGGGAGGGCACACTGAAGCTTTCTTT. V usage is TRBV6-5 and J usage is TRBJ1-1, with unresolved D. This CDR3 is built from 14 residues. Germline V CDR1 and CDR2: MNHEY, SVGAGI. The V end lost 0 bases, the J end lost 3 bases, and 8 bases lay between the germline ends.